This is a list of T cell receptor beta chains from one sample in a study of blood T cell repertoires in COVID-19. The protocol was immunoSEQ multiplex PCR, while the TCRdb copy is restricted to in-frame clones and leaves out a portion. The repertoire consists of under 200,000 clones, with approximately 85% occurring once and the leading ten covering 7.5% to 8.5%. The specimen sequenced was peripheral blood. The receptors come from an older woman with COVID-19, enrolled during active disease. Each CDR3 is given with its conserved first and last residue. The order of the fields is J gene, V gene, clone size, D gene, CDR3 protein, CDR3 DNA. The D gene is left open where the match is weak. Clone size is shown for a subset of rows, as once, few, many or a class of expanded clone.

J: TRBJ1-5; V: TRBV7-8; size: once; D: TRBD1; CDR3: CASSPWDSEEYSNQPQHF; DNA: TGTGCCAGCAGCCCTTGGGACAGTGAAGAATATAGCAATCAGCCCCAGCATTTT
J: TRBJ2-5; V: TRBV7-9; size: NA; D: TRBD1; CDR3: CASSTRDRVREETQYF; DNA: TGTGCCAGCAGCACCCGGGACAGGGTTCGGGAAGAGACCCAGTACTTC
J: TRBJ2-5; V: TRBV5-8; size: once; D: TRBD1; CDR3: CASSIDRDETQYF; DNA: TGTGCCAGCAGCATAGACAGGGACGAGACCCAGTACTTC
J: TRBJ1-1; V: TRBV10-1; size: once; D: TRBD1; CDR3: CASSESTGTGVTEAFF; DNA: TGCGCCAGCAGTGAGTCGACTGGGACAGGGGTCACTGAAGCTTTCTTT
J: TRBJ1-6; V: TRBV27; size: NA; D: NA; CDR3: CASSSDYNSPLHF; DNA: TGTGCCAGCAGTTCAGACTATAATTCACCCCTCCACTTT
J: TRBJ1-6; V: TRBV11-2; size: NA; D: NA; CDR3: CASSLQARLNSPLHF; DNA: TGTGCCAGCAGCTTACAGGCCAGATTAAATTCACCCCTCCACTTT
J: TRBJ1-5; V: TRBV29-1; size: NA; D: NA; CDR3: CSAAAGGSNQPQHF; DNA: TGCAGCGCGGCAGCGGGGGGAAGCAATCAGCCCCAGCATTTT
J: TRBJ2-3; V: TRBV12-5; size: NA; D: NA; CDR3: CASEWTVLTDTQYF; DNA: TGTGCTAGTGAATGGACAGTTCTAACAGATACGCAGTATTTT
J: TRBJ2-2; V: TRBV3-1/TRBV3-2; size: NA; D: NA; CDR3: CASSQDGATGELFF; DNA: TGTGCCAGCAGCCAAGACGGAGCAACAGGGGAGCTGTTTTTT
J: TRBJ1-1; V: TRBV5-1; size: NA; D: TRBD1; CDR3: CASSLGGTGNTEAFF; DNA: TGCGCCAGCAGCCTTGGTGGGACAGGGAACACTGAAGCTTTCTTT
J: TRBJ1-5; V: TRBV24-1; size: NA; D: TRBD1; CDR3: CATRPGGTDSNQPQHF; DNA: TGTGCCACCAGACCGGGCGGGACAGATAGCAATCAGCCCCAGCATTTT
J: TRBJ2-5; V: TRBV3-1/TRBV3-2; size: NA; D: NA; CDR3: CASRESTGFQETQYF; DNA: TGTGCCAGCAGAGAAAGTACCGGGTTCCAAGAGACCCAGTACTTC
J: TRBJ2-5; V: TRBV10-1; size: NA; D: TRBD1; CDR3: CASSPGGSETQYF; DNA: TGCGCCAGCAGTCCAGGGGGTTCTGAGACCCAGTACTTC
J: TRBJ1-2; V: TRBV27; size: few; D: NA; CDR3: CASSRSGSNYGYTF; DNA: TGTGCCAGCAGTCGGTCGGGATCGAACTATGGCTACACCTTC
J: TRBJ1-1; V: TRBV5-4; size: NA; D: NA; CDR3: CASSLSGEVTEAFF; DNA: TGTGCCAGCAGCTTGTCCGGGGAGGTCACTGAAGCTTTCTTT
J: TRBJ1-3; V: TRBV10-3; size: NA; D: TRBD1; CDR3: CAIKPTGNSGNTIYF; DNA: TGTGCCATCAAGCCGACAGGGAATTCTGGAAACACCATATATTTT
J: TRBJ2-7; V: TRBV3-1/TRBV3-2; size: NA; D: NA; CDR3: CASGRGGGPYEQYF; DNA: TGTGCCAGCGGGAGAGGAGGGGGCCCCTACGAGCAGTACTTC